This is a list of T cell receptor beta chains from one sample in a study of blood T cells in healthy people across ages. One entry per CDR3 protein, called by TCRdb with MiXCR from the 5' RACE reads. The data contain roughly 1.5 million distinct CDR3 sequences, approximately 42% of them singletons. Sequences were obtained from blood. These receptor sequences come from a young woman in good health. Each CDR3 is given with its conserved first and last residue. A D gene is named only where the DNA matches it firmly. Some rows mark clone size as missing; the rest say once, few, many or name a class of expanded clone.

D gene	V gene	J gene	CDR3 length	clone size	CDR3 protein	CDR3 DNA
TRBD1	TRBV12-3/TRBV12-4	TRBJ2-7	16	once	CASSIYGTGLYNEQYF	TGTGCCAGCAGTATCTACGGGACAGGCCTTTACAATGAGCAGTACTTC
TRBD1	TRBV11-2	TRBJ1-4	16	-	CASSPEVQDRGGKLFF	TGTGCCAGCAGCCCCGAAGTTCAGGACAGGGGGGGAAAACTGTTTTTT
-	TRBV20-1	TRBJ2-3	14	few	CSARDPSVRDTQYF	TGCAGTGCTAGAGATCCAAGCGTAAGGGATACGCAGTATTTT
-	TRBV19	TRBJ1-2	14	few	CASSITGYNYGYTF	TGTGCCAGTAGTATTACCGGCTATAACTATGGCTACACCTTC
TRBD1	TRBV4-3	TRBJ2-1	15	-	CASSEVRGPYNEQFF	TGCGCCAGCAGCGAAGTAAGGGGGCCGTACAATGAGCAGTTCTTC
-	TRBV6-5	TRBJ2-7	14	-	CASSHRADSCEQYF	TGTGCCAGCTCGCATCGAGCGGACTCCTGCGAGCAGTACTTC
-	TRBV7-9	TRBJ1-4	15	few	CASSLTGTAREKLFF	TGTGCCAGCAGCTTAACCGGGACGGCTAGAGAAAAACTGTTTTTT
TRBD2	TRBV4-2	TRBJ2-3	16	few	CASSQEVSGRKGTQYF	TGTGCCAGCAGCCAAGAAGTCAGCGGGAGGAAGGGTACGCAGTATTTT
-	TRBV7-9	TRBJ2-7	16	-	CASSPVRSSSYNEQYF	TGTGCCAGCAGCCCCGTGAGGAGTAGCTCCTACAATGAGCAGTACTTC
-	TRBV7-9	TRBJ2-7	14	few	CASSPNLGVYEQYF	TGTGCCAGCAGCCCTAATTTAGGGGTGTACGAGCAGTACTTC
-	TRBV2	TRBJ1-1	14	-	CASSVGSWDTEAFF	TGTGCCAGCAGTGTCGGGAGTTGGGACACTGAAGCTTTCTTT
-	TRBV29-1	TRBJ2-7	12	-	CSVEWWGSEQYF	TGCAGCGTTGAATGGTGGGGGTCCGAGCAGTACTTC
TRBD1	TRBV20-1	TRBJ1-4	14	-	CSAIDGTGGEKLFF	TGCAGTGCCATAGACGGGACAGGGGGGGAAAAACTGTTTTTT
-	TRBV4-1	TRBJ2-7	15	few	CASSQVPAEMYEQYF	TGCGCCAGCAGCCAAGTTCCAGCGGAGATGTACGAGCAGTACTTC
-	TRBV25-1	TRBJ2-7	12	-	CASRGYSYEQYF	TGTGCCAGCAGGGGATACTCCTACGAGCAGTACTTC
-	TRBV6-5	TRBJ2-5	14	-	CASSYLVGDNEQYF	TGTGCCAGCAGTTACCTCGTCGGGGACAATGAGCAGTACTTC
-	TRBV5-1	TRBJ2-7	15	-	CASSKGTTATYEQYF	TGCGCCAGCAGCAAGGGAACGACAGCTACCTACGAGCAGTACTTC
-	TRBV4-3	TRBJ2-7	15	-	CASSQDLVRGYEQYF	TGCGCCAGCAGCCAAGATCTGGTCAGGGGATACGAGCAGTACTTC
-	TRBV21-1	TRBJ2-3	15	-	CASGRGSRHGDTQYF	TGTGCCAGCGGACGAGGGAGCCGCCACGGGGATACGCAGTATTTT
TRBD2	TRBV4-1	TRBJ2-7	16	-	CASSYGTSGEAYEQYF	TGCGCCAGCAGCTACGGGACTAGCGGGGAAGCCTACGAGCAGTACTTC
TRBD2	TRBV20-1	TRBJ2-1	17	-	CSALREREGFTYDEQFF	TGCAGTGCTTTAAGGGAGCGGGAGGGATTTACCTACGATGAGCAGTTCTTC
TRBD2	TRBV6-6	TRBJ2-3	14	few	CASSYTSGTDTQYF	TGTGCCAGCAGTTATACTAGCGGCACAGATACGCAGTATTTT
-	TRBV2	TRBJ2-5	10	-	CASREGPQYF	TGTGCCAGCAGGGAAGGGCCCCAGTACTTC
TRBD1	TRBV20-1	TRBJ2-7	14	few	CSARGWDRDYEQYF	TGCAGTGCTAGGGGCTGGGACAGGGACTACGAGCAGTACTTC
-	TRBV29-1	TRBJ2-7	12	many	CSVTRDAYEQYF	TGCAGCGTTACCCGAGACGCCTACGAGCAGTACTTC
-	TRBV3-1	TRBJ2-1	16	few	CASSQDLDYPTSEQFF	TGTGCCAGCAGCCAAGACCTAGATTACCCGACAAGTGAGCAGTTCTTC
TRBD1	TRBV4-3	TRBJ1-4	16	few	CASSQDLDRDIEKLFF	TGCGCCAGCAGCCAAGATTTAGACAGGGATATCGAAAAACTGTTTTTT
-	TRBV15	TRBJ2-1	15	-	CATSRVAGSYNKQFF	TGTGCCACCAGCAGAGTTGCGGGCTCCTACAATAAGCAGTTCTTC
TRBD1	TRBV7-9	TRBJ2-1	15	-	CASSVRDRDYNEQLF	TGTGCCAGCAGCGTCCGGGACAGAGACTACAATGAGCAGCTCTTC
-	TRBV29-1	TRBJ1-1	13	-	CSARQHSGTEAFF	TGCAGCGCTCGACAGCATTCTGGCACTGAAGCTTTCTTT
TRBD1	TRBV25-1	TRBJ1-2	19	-	CASSELLGDGTGGFWGYTF	TGTGCCAGCAGTGAATTATTGGGCGACGGGACAGGGGGCTTTTGGGGCTACACCTTC
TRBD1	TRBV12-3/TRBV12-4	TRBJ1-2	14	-	CASTIRGTAIGYTF	TGTGCCAGCACCATTAGGGGGACAGCTATTGGCTACACCTTC
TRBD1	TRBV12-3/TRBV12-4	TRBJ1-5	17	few	CASSLVVTGRSNQPQHF	TGTGCCAGCAGTTTAGTTGTGACAGGGCGTAGCAATCAGCCCCAGCATTTT